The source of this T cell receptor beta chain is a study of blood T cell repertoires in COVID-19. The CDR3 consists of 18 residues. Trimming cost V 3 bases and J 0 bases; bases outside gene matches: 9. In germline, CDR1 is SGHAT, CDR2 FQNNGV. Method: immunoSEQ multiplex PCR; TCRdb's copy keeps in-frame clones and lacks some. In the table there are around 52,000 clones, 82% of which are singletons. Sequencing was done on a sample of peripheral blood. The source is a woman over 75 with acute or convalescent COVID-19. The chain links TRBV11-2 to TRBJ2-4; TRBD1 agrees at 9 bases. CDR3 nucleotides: TGTGCCAGCAGCTTGGGGACAGGGCCCGATATAGCCAAAAACATTCAGTACTTC. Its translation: CASSLGTGPDIAKNIQYF.